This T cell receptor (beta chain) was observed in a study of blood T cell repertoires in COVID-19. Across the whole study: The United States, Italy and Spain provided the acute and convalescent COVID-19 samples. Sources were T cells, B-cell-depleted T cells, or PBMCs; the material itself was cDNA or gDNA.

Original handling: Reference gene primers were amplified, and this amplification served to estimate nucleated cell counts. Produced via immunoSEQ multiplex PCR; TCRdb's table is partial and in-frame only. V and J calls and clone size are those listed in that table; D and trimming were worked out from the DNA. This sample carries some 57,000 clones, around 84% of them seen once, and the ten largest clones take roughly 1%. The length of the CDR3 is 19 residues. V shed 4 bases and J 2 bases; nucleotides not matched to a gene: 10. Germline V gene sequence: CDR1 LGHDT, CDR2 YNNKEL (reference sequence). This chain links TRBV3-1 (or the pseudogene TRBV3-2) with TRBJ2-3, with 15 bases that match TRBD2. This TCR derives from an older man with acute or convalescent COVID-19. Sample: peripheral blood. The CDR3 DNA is TGTGCCAGCAGCCTTCGAGGGACTAGCGGGAGGTCTAACACAGATACGCAGTATTTT. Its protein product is CASSLRGTSGRSNTDTQYF.